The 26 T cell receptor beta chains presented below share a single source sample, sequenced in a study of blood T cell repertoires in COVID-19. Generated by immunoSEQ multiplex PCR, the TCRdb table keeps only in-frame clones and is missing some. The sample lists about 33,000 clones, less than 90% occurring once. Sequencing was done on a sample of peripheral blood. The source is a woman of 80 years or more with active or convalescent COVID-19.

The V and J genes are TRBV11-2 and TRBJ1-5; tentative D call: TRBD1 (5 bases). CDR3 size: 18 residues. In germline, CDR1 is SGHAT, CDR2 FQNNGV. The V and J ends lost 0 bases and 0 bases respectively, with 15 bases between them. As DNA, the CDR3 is TGTGCCAGCAGCTTAGACGGAGCGGGGCCTACTAGCAATCAGCCCCAGCATTTT. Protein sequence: CASSLDGAGPTSNQPQHF.

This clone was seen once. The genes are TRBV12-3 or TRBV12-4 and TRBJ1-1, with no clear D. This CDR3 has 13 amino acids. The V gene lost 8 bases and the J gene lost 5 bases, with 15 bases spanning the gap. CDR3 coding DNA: TGTGCCAGCCGAGTTTCTTCGGTGACTGAAGCTTTCTTT. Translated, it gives CASRVSSVTEAFF.

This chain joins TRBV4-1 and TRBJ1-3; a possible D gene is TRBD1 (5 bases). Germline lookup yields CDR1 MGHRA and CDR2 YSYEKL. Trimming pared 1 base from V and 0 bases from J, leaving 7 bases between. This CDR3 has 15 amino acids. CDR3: CASSQVTVSGNTIYF. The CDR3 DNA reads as TGCGCCAGCAGCCAAGTGACAGTCTCTGGAAACACCATATATTTT.

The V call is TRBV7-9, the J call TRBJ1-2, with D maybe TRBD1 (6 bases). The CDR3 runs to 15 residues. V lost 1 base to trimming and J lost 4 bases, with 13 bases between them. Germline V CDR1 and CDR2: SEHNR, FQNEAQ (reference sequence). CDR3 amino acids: CASSLEAGASYGYTF. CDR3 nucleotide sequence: TGTGCCAGCAGCTTAGAGGCAGGGGCTAGCTATGGCTACACCTTC.

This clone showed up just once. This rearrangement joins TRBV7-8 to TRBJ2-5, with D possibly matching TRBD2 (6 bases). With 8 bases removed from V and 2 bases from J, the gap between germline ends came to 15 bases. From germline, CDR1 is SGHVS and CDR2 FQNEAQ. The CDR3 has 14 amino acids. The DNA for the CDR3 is TGTGCCAGCCGGGCTAGCGAGAAACAAGAGACCCAGTACTTC. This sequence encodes CASRASEKQETQYF.

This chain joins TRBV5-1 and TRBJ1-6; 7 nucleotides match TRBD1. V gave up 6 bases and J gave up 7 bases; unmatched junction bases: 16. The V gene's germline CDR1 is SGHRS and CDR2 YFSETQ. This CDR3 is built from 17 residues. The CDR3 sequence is CASKSLGGAGGNSPLHF. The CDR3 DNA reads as TGCGCCAGCAAAAGCTTGGGCGGGGCAGGGGGGAATTCACCCCTCCACTTT.

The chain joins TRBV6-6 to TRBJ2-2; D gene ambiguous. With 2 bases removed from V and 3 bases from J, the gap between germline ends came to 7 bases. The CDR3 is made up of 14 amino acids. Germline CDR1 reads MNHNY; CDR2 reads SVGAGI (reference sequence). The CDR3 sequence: CASSYSPDTGELFF. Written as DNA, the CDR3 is TGTGCCAGCAGTTACAGCCCGGACACCGGGGAGCTGTTTTTT.

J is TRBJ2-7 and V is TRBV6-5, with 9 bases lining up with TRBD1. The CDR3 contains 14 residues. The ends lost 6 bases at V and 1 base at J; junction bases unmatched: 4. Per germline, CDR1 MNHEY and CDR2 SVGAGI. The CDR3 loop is CASRTQGASYEQYF. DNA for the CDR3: TGTGCCAGCAGAACACAGGGGGCATCCTACGAGCAGTACTTC.

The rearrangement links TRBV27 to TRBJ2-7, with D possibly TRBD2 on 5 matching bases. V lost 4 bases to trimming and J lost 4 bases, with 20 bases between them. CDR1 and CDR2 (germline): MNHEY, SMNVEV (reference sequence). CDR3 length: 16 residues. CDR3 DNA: TGTGCCAGCAGTTACCGATCAGGTAGCGTTCTGTACGAGCAGTACTTC. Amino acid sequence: CASSYRSGSVLYEQYF.

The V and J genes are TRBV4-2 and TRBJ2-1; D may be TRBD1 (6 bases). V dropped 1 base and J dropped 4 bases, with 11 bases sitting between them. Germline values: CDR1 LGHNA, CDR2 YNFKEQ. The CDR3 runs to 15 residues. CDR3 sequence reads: CASSQVKQGYNEQFF. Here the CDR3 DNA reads TGTGCCAGCAGCCAAGTCAAACAGGGTTACAATGAGCAGTTCTTC.

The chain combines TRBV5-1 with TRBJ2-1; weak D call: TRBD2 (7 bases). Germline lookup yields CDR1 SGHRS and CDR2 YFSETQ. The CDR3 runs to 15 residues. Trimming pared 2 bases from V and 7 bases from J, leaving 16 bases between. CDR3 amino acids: CASSFRQGRVNEQFF. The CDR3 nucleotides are TGCGCCAGCAGCTTTCGGCAGGGGAGGGTTAATGAGCAGTTCTTC.

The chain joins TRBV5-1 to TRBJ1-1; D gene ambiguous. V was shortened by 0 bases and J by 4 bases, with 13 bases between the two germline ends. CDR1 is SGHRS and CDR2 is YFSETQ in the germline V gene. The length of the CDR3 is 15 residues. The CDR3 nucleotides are TGCGCCAGCAGCTTGGTGTCGAGGGCGGGCACTGAAGCTTTCTTT. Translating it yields CASSLVSRAGTEAFF.

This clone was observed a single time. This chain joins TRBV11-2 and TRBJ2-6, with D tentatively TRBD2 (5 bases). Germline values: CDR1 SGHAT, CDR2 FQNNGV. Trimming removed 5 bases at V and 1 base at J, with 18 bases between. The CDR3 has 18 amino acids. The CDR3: CASSLSPGFVSGANVLTF. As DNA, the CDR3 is TGTGCCAGCAGCCTATCCCCGGGGTTTGTGTCTGGGGCCAACGTCCTGACTTTC.

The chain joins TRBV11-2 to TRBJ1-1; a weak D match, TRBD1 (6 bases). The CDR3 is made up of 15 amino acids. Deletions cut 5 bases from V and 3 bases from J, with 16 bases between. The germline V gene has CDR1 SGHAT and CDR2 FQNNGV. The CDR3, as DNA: TGTGCCAGCAGCCCCTTTGGGGGGGCATACACTGAAGCTTTCTTT. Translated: CASSPFGGAYTEAFF.

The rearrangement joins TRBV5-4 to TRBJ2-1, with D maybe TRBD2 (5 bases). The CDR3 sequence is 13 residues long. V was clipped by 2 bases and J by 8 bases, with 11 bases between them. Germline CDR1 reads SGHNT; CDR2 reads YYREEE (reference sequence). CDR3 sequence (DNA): TGTGCCAGCAGCTTTCCAGCGAGGGATGAGCAGTTCTTC. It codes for CASSFPARDEQFF.

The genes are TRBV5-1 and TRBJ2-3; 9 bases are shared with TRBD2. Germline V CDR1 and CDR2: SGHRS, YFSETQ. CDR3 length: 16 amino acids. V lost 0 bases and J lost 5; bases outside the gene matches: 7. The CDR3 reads CASSLGPAGGQDTQYF. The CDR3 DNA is TGCGCCAGCAGCTTGGGTCCAGCGGGGGGTCAAGATACGCAGTATTTT.

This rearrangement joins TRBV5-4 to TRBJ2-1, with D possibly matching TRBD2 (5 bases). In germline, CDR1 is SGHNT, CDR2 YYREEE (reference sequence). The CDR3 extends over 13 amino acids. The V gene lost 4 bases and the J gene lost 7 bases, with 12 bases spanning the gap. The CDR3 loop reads CASSPRAGNEQFF. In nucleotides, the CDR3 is TGTGCCAGCAGCCCGAGGGCTGGTAATGAGCAGTTCTTC.

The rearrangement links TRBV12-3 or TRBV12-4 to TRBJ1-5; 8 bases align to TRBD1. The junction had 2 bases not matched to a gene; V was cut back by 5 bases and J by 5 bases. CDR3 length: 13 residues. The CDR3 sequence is CASSRTGYQPQHF. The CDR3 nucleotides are TGTGCCAGCAGTAGGACAGGGTATCAGCCCCAGCATTTT.

The CDR3 nucleotides read TGTGCCAGCAGTAGACAGGGGTCGTACAATGAGCAGTTCTTC. This encodes CASSRQGSYNEQFF. V usage is TRBV6-5 and J usage is TRBJ2-1; 8 nucleotides line up with TRBD1. The trim removed 5 bases at V and 4 bases at J, leaving 4 bases unmatched. CDR1 is MNHEY and CDR2 is SVGAGI in the germline V gene. The CDR3 has 14 amino acids.

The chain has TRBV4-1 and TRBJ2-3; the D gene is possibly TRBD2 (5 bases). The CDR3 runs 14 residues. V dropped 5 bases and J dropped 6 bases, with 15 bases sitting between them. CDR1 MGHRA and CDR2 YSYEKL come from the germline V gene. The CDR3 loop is CASSTEALRDTQYF. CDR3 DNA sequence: TGCGCCAGCAGCACGGAGGCCCTTCGGGATACGCAGTATTTT.

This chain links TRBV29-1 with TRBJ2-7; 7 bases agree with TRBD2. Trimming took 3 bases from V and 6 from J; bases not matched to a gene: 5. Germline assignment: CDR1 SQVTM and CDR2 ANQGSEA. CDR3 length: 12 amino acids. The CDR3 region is CSVDLSGGEQYF. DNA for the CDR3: TGCAGCGTTGACCTATCGGGGGGCGAGCAGTACTTC.

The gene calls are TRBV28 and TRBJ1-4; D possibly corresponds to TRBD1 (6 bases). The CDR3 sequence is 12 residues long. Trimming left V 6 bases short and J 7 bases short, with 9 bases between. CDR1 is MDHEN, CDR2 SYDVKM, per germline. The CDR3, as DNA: TGTGCCAGCAGACAGGGCGGTGAAAAACTGTTTTTT. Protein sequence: CASRQGGEKLFF.

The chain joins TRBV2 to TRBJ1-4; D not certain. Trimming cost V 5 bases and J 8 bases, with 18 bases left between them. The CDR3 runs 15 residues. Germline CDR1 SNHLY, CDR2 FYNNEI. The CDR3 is CASSQAGRSWEKLFF. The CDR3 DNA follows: TGTGCCAGCAGTCAGGCAGGAAGATCTTGGGAAAAACTGTTTTTT.

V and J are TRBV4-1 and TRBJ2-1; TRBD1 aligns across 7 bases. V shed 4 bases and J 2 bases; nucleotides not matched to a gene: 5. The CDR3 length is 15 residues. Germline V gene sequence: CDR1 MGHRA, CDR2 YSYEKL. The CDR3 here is CASSRTGVTYNEQFF. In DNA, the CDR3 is TGCGCCAGCAGCCGTACAGGGGTTACCTACAATGAGCAGTTCTTC.

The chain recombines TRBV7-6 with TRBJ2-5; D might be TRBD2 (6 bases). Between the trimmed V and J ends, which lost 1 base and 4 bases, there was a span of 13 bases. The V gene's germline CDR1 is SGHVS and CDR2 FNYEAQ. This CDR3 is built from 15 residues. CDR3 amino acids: CASSLVGGVTETQYF. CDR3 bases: TGTGCCAGCAGCTTAGTGGGGGGTGTGACAGAGACCCAGTACTTC.

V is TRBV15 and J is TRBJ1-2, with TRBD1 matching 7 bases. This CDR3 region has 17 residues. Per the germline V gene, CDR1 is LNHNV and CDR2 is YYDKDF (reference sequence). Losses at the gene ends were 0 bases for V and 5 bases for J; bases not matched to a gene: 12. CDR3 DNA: TGTGCCACCAGCAGAGAGTTAGCCCAGGGACAGAGATATGGCTACACCTTC. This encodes CATSRELAQGQRYGYTF. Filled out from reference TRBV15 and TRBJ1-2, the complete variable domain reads DAMVIQNPRYQVTQFGKPVTLSCSQTLNHNVMYWYQQKSSQAPKLLFHYYDKDFNNEADTPDNFQSRRPNTSFCFLDIRSPGLGDTAMYLCATSRELAQGQRYGYTFGSGTRLTVV.